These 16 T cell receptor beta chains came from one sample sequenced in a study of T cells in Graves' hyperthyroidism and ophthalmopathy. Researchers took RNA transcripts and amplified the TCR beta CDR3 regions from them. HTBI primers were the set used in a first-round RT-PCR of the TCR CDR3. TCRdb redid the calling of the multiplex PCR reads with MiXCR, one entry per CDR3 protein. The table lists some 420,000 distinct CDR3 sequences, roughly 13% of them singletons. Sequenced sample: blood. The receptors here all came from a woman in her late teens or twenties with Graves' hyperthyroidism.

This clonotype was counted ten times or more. CDR3: CASSLWGEQGNEQFF. As DNA, the CDR3 is TGTGCCAGCAGCTTATGGGGGGAACAGGGCAATGAGCAGTTCTTC. V is TRBV7-3 and J is TRBJ2-1; D may be TRBD1 or TRBD2 (6 bases each). The CDR3 is made up of 15 amino acids. The V gene lost 2 bases and the J gene lost 6 bases, with 14 bases spanning the gap. CDR1 and CDR2 (germline): SGHTA, FQGTGA.

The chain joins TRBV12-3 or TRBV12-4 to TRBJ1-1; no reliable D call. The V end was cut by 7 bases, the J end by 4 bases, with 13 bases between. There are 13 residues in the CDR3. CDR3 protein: CASTLRRGTEAFF. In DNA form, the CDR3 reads TGTGCCAGCACCCTGAGGCGAGGCACTGAAGCTTTCTTT.

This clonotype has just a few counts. In DNA, the CDR3 is TGTGCCAGTAGTATGGGGCTCCAGTGGGGGAATCAGCCCCAGCATTTT. Amino acids: CASSMGLQWGNQPQHF. This chain links TRBV19 with TRBJ1-5, with D tentatively TRBD1 (5 bases). Trimming left V 3 bases short and J 4 bases short, with 16 bases between. Germline CDR1 is LNHDA and CDR2 is SQIVND (reference sequence). The length of the CDR3 is 16 residues.

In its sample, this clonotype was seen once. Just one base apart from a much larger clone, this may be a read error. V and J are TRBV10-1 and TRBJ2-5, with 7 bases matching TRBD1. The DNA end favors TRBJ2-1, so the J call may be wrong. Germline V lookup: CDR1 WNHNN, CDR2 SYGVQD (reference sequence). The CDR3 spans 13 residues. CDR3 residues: CASRQGLEETQFF. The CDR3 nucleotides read TGCGCCAGCAGACAGGGGTTGGAGGAGACCCAGTTCTTC.

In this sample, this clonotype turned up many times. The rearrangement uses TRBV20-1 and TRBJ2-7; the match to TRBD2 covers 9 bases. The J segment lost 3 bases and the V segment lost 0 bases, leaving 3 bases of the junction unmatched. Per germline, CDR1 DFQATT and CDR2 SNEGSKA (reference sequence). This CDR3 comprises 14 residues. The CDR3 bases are TGCAGTGCTAGAGAGGGCGGGAGGGACTACGAGCAGTACTTC. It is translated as CSAREGGRDYEQYF.

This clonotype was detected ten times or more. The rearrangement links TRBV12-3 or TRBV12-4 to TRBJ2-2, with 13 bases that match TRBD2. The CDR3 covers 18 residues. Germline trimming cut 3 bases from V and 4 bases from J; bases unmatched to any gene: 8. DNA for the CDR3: TGTGCCAGCAGTTTTAAGGGGCGACTAGCGGGAGGCACCGGGGAGCTGTTTTTT. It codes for CASSFKGRLAGGTGELFF.

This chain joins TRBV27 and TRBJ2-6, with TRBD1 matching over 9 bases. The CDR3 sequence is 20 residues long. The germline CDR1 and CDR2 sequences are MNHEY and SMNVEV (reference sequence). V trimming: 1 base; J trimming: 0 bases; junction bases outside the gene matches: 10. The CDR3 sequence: CASSLFSLGQGSSGANVLTF. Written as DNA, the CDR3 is TGTGCCAGCAGTTTATTTTCATTGGGACAGGGAAGCTCTGGGGCCAACGTCCTGACTTTC.

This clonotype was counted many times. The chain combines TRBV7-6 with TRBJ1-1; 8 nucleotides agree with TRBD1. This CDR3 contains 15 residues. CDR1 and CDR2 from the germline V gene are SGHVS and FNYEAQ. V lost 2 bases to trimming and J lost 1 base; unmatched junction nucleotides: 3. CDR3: CASSLSTGGNTEAFF. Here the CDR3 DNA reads TGTGCCAGCAGCTTAAGTACAGGGGGGAACACTGAAGCTTTCTTT.

For the CDR3, the DNA is TGCAGTGCTAGAGACAGACAGCTCGAGCCCCAGCATTTT. This encodes CSARDRQLEPQHF. The genes are TRBV20-1 and TRBJ1-5; weak D call: TRBD1 (5 bases). This CDR3 spans 13 amino acids. Germline CDR1 reads DFQATT; CDR2 reads SNEGSKA (reference sequence). Deletions cut 0 bases from V and 8 bases from J, with 11 bases between.

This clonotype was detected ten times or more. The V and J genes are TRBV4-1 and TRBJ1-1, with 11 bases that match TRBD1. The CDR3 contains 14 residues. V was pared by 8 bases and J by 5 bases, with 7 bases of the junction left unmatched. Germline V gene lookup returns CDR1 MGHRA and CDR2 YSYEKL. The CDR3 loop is CASASRDRGTEAFF. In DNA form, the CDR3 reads TGCGCCAGCGCTAGCCGGGACAGGGGGACTGAAGCTTTCTTT.

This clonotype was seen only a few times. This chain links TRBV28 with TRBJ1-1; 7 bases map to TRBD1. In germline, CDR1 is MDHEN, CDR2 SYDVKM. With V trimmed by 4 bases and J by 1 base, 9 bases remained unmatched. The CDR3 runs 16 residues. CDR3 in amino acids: CASSSPTGAKNTEAFF. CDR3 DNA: TGTGCCAGCAGTTCCCCCACAGGGGCCAAGAACACTGAAGCTTTCTTT.

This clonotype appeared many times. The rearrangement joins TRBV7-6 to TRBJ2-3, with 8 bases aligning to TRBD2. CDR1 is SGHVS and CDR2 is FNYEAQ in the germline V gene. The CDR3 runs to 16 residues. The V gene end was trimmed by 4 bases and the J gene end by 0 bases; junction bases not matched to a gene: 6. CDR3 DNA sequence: TGTGCCAGCAGCTCGGTAGCGGGACCTAGCACAGATACGCAGTATTTT. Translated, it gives CASSSVAGPSTDTQYF.

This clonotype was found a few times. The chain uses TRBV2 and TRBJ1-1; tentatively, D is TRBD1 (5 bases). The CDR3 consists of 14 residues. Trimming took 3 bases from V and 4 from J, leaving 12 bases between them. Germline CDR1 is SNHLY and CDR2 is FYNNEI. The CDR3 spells CASSDGTWSTEAFF. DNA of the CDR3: TGTGCCAGCAGTGACGGGACGTGGAGCACTGAAGCTTTCTTT.

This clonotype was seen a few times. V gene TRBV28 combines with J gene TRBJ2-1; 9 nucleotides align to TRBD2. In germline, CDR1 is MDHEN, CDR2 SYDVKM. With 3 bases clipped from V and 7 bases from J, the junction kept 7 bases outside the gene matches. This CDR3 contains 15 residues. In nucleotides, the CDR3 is TGTGCCAGCAGTTTGGCGGGGGGGCGACAGAATGAGCAGTTCTTC. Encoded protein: CASSLAGGRQNEQFF.

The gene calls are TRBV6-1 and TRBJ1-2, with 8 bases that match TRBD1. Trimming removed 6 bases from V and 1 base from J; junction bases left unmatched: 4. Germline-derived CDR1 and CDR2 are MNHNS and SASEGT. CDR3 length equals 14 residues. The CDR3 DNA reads TGTGCCAGCAGAGCACAGGGGGGTAACTATGGCTACACCTTC. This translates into CASRAQGGNYGYTF.

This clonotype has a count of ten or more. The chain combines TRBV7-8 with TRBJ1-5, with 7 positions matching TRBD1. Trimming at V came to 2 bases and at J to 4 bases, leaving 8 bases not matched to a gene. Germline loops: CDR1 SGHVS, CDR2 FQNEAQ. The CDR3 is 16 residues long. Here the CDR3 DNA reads TGTGCCAGCAGCTTAAGTCGACAGGGCAGAAATCAGCCCCAGCATTTT. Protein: CASSLSRQGRNQPQHF. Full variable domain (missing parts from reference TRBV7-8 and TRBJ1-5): GAGVSQSPRYKVAKRGQDVALRCDPISGHVSLFWYQQALGQGPEFLTYFQNEAQLDKSGLPSDRFFAERPEGSVSTLKIQRTQQEDSAVYLCASSLSRQGRNQPQHFGDGTRLSIL.